This T cell receptor (beta chain) is from a study of OX40 agonist ivuxolimab in advanced cancers. About the research overall: Partial responses were observed in three patients, of whom one had hepatocellular carcinoma and two had cutaneous melanoma. General study results and limits: Dose levels from 0.1 to 3.0 mg/kg saw CD4+ and CD8+ blood T cells expand clonally by week 6.

Comments on this clone: What it recognizes is unknown.

Data came from immunoSEQ multiplex PCR; TCRdb stores just in-frame clones and leaves some out. The sample lists over 90,000 clones, roughly 94% occurring once. The CDR3 consists of 16 residues. The V gene's germline CDR1 is SGHAT and CDR2 FQNNGV. Trimming removed 8 bases from V and 3 bases from J; junction bases left unmatched: 10. Blood was sampled at baseline, cycle 4 day 1, and cycle 7 day 1. The sample in question was CD4+ or CD8+ T cells sorted from blood, obtained in a trial of the OX40 agonist ivuxolimab. The clonotype originates from an adult with an advanced solid tumor such as melanoma, head and neck, liver or kidney cancer. This chain links TRBV11-2 with TRBJ1-5; TRBD1 matches 10 bases. CDR3 DNA sequence: TGTGCCAGCTCCCGCGGGACAGGGGTCGACAATCAGCCCCAGCATTTT. It specifies CASSRGTGVDNQPQHF. Complete variable domain (other parts from reference TRBV11-2 and TRBJ1-5): EAGVAQSPRYKIIEKRQSVAFWCNPISGHATLYWYQQILGQGPKLLIQFQNNGVVDDSQLPKDRFSAERLKGVDSTLKIQPAKLEDSAVYLCASSRGTGVDNQPQHFGDGTRLSIL.